This T cell receptor beta chain was sequenced for a study of blood T cell repertoires in COVID-19. Study-wide context: The samples span acute and convalescent COVID-19 from the United States, Italy and Spain. The cDNA or gDNA used as material had been derived from T cells, B-cell-depleted T cells, or PBMCs.

Generated by immunoSEQ multiplex PCR, the TCRdb table keeps only in-frame clones and is missing some. The profile shows about 250,000 clones, more than 65% of them singletons. CDR1 is LNHDA, CDR2 SQIVND, per germline (reference sequence). The CDR3 has 14 residues. V lost 11 bases to trimming and J lost 3 bases, with 19 bases between them. This sequence was found in a man between 45 and 60 years old with active or convalescent COVID-19. The sequenced sample was peripheral blood. This chain joins TRBV19 and TRBJ1-1, with D perhaps matching TRBD1 (6 bases). CDR3 sequence: CASLRPPGDTEAFF. CDR3 sequence (DNA): TGTGCCTCTCTCCGTCCCCCAGGGGACACTGAAGCTTTCTTT.